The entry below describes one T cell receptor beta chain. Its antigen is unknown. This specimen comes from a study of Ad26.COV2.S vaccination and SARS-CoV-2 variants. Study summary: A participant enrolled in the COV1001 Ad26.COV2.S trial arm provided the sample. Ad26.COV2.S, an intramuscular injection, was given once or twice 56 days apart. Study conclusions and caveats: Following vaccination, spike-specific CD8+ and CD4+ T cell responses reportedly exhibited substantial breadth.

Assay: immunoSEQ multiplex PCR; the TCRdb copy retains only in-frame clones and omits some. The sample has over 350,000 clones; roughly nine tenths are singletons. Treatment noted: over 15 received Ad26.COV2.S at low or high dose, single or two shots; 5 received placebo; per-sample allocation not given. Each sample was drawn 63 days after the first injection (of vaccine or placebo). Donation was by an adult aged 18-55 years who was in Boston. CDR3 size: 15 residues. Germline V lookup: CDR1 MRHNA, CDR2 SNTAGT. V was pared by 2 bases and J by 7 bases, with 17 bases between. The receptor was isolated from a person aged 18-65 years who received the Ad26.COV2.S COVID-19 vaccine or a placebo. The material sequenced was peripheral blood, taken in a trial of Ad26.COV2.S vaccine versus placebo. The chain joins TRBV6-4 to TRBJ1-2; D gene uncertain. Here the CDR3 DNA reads TGTGCCAGCAGTGACGGTCTTACAGACACGGGTGGCTACACCTTC. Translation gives CASSDGLTDTGGYTF.